The sequence of this T cell receptor (beta chain) was determined in a study of T-cell reconstitution after alpha-beta-depleted transplantation in children. Study results and limitations: The study reportedly traced alpha-beta T cells about two months after transplant to several hundred expanded graft clones. Fresh T-cell production supplied most of the T-cell counts and diversity seen one year after transplant. High day-60 TCRbeta diversity in some patients came from surviving recipient T cells and thymic progenitors.

Unique molecular identifiers were incorporated when the TCRbeta library was constructed. TCRdb re-derived calls from the PCR reads in MiXCR, one entry per CDR3 protein. The sample has about 250,000 distinct CDR3 sequences, 20% to 30% seen once. J lost 1 base, V lost 6 bases, and 15 bases had no gene match. Germline V lookup: CDR1 WSHSY, CDR2 SAAADI. There are 18 residues in the CDR3. This clonotype was found a few times. Its antigen is currently unknown. V gene TRBV10-2 combines with J gene TRBJ2-3; the match to TRBD2 covers 8 bases. The source was PBMCs, mostly from graft donor cells, collected 360 days after TCRalphabeta/CD19-depleted stem cell transplant. The receptor's source is a female patient aged 2 to 10 who had a stem cell transplant for congenital amegakaryocytic thrombocytopenia, so the T cells may come from the graft donor. Here the CDR3 DNA reads TGCGCCAGCAGCAGCAGGGGCGGGGGGCCCCAAGGCACAGATACGCAGTATTTT. It specifies CASSSRGGGPQGTDTQYF.